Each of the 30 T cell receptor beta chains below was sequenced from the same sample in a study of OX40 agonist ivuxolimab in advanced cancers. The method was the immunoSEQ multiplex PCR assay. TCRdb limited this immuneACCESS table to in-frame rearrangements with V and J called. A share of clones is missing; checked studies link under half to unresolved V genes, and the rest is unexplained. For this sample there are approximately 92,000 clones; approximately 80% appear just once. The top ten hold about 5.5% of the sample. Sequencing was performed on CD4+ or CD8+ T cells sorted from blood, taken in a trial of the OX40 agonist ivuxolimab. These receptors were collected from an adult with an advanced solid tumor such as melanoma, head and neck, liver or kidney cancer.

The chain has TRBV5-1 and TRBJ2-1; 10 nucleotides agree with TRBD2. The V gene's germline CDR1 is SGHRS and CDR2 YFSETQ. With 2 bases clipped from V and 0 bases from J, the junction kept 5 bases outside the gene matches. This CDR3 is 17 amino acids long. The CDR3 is CASSLRGLASSYNEQFF. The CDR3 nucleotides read TGCGCCAGCAGCTTAAGGGGACTAGCGTCCTCCTACAATGAGCAGTTCTTC.

The CDR3 sequence is CARSWAGTGGKRAFF. The CDR3 DNA is TGTGCCAGAAGCTGGGCCGGGACAGGGGGCAAGCGAGCTTTCTTT. The rearrangement uses TRBV5-3 and TRBJ1-1, with TRBD1 identical over 12 bases. TRBV5-3 is noted as an ORF with a role that remains uncertain. The V segment lost 3 bases and the J segment 10 bases; nucleotides outside the gene matches: 10. The CDR3 loop spans 15 amino acids.

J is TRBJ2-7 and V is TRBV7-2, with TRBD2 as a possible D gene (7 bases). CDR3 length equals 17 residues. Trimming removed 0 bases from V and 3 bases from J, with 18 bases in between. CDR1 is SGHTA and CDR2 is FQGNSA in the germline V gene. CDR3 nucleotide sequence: TGTGCCAGCAGCTTAGCTTTGGCGGGGGCCGTTGGCTACGAGCAGTACTTC. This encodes CASSLALAGAVGYEQYF.

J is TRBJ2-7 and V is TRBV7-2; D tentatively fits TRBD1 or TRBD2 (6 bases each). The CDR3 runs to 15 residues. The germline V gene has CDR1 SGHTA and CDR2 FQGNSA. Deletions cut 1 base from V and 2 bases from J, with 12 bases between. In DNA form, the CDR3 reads TGTGCCAGCAGCTTAGAGGGGGGCCCCGCCTACGAGCAGTACTTC. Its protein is CASSLEGGPAYEQYF. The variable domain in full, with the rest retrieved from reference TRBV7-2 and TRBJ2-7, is GAGVSQSPSNKVTEKGKDVELRCDPISGHTALYWYRQSLGQGLEFLIYFQGNSAPDKSGLPSDRFSAERTGGSVSTLTIQRTQQEDSAVYLCASSLEGGPAYEQYFGPGTRLTVT.

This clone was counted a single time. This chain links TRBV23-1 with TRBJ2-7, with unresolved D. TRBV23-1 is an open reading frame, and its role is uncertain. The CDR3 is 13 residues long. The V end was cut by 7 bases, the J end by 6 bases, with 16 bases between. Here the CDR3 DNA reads TGCGCCAGCAAATCGGAAGGCCCCACCGAGCAGTACTTC. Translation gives CASKSEGPTEQYF.

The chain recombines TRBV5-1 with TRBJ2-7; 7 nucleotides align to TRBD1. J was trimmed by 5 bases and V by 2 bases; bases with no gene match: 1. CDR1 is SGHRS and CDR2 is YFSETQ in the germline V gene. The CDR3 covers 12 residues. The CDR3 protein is CASSFTGDEQYF. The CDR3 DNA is TGCGCCAGCAGCTTTACAGGGGACGAGCAGTACTTC. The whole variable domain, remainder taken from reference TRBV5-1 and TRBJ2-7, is KAGVTQTPRYLIKTRGQQVTLSCSPISGHRSVSWYQQTPGQGLQFLFEYFSETQRNKGNFPGRFSGRQFSNSRSEMNVSTLELGDSALYLCASSFTGDEQYFGPGTRLTVT.

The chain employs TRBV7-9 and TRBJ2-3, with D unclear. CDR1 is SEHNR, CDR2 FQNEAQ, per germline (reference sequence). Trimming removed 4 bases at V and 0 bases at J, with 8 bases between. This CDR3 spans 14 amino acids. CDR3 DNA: TGTGCCAGCAGCTGGAGCGATAGCACAGATACGCAGTATTTT. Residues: CASSWSDSTDTQYF. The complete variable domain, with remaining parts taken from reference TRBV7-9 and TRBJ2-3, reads DTGVSQNPRHKITKRGQNVTFRCDPISEHNRLYWYRQTLGQGPEFLTYFQNEAQLEKSRLLSDRFSAERPKGSFSTLEIQRTEQGDSAMYLCASSWSDSTDTQYFGPGTRLTVL.

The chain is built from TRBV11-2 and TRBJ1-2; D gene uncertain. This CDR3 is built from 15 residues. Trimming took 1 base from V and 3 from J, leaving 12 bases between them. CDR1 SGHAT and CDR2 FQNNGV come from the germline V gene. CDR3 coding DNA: TGTGCCAGCAGCTTAGGCTTTCACAGCGACTATGGCTACACCTTC. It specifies CASSLGFHSDYGYTF.

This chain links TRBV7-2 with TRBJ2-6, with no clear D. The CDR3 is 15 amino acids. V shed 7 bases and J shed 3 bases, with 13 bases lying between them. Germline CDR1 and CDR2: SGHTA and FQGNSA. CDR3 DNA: TGTGCCAGCACGGGCCAGCGAGGTGGGGCCAACGTCCTGACTTTC. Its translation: CASTGQRGGANVLTF.

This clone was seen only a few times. The CDR3 protein is CASSRDLFYGYTF. The CDR3 DNA is TGTGCCAGCAGTAGGGATCTTTTCTATGGCTACACCTTC. The rearrangement links TRBV2 to TRBJ1-2; D is unresolved. The CDR3 loop spans 13 amino acids. CDR1 is SNHLY and CDR2 is FYNNEI in the germline V gene. Deletions cut 5 bases from V and 4 bases from J, with 11 bases between.

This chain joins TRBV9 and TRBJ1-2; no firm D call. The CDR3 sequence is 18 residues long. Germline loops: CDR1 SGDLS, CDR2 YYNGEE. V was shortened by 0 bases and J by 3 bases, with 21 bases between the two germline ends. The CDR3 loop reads CASSVAPSPPTWDYGYTF. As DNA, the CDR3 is TGTGCCAGCAGCGTAGCCCCATCCCCCCCCACTTGGGACTATGGCTACACCTTC.

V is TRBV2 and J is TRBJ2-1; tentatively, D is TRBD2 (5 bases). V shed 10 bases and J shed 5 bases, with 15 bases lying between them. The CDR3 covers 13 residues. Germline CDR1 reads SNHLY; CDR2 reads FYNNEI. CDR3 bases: TGTGCCACCTCTGCCGTTAGCGACAATGAGCAGTTCTTC. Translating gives CATSAVSDNEQFF.

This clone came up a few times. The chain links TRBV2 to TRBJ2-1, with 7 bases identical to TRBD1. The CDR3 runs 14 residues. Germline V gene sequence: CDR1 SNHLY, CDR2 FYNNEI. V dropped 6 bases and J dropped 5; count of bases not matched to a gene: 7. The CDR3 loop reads CASRTQGPNNEQFF. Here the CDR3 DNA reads TGTGCCAGCAGAACACAGGGGCCGAACAATGAGCAGTTCTTC.

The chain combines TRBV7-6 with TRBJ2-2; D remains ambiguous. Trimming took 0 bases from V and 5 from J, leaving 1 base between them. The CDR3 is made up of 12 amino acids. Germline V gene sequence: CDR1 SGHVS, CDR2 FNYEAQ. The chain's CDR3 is CASSLATGELFF. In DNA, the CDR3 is TGTGCCAGCAGCTTAGCAACCGGGGAGCTGTTTTTT.

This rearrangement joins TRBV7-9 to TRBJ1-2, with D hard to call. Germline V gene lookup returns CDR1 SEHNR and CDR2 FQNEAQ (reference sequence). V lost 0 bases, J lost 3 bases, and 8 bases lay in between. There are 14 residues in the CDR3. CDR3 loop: CASSLATGYYGYTF. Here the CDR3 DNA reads TGTGCCAGCAGCTTAGCGACGGGGTACTATGGCTACACCTTC. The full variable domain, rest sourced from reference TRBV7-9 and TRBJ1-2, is DTGVSQNPRHKITKRGQNVTFRCDPISEHNRLYWYRQTLGQGPEFLTYFQNEAQLEKSRLLSDRFSAERPKGSFSTLEIQRTEQGDSAMYLCASSLATGYYGYTFGSGTRLTVV.

For the CDR3, the DNA is TGCAGTGCTAGGGCTACAGATACGCAGTATTTT. It is translated as CSARATDTQYF. The chain has TRBV20-1 and TRBJ2-3; D call uncertain. In germline, CDR1 is DFQATT, CDR2 SNEGSKA (reference sequence). The CDR3 covers 11 residues. Trimming took 3 bases from V and 3 from J, leaving 4 bases between them.

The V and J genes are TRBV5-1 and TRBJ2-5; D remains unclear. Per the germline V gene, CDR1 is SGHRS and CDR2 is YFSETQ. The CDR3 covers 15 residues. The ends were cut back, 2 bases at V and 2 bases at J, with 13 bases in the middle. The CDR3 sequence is CASSLSLQLQETQYF. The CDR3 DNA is TGCGCCAGCAGCTTATCTTTGCAGCTTCAAGAGACCCAGTACTTC.

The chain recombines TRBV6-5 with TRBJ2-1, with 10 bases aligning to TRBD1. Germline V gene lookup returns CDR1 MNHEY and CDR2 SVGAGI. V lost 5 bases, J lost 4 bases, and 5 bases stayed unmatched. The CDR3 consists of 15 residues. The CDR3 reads CASSPGTGVYNEQFF. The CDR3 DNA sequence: TGTGCCAGCAGTCCCGGGACAGGGGTATACAATGAGCAGTTCTTC.

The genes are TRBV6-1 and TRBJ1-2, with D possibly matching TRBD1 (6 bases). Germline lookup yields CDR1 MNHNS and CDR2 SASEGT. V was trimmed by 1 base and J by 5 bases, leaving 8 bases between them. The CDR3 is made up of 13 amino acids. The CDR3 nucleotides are TGTGCCAGCAGTGAAGAAGGGGGATATGGCTACACCTTC. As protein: CASSEEGGYGYTF.

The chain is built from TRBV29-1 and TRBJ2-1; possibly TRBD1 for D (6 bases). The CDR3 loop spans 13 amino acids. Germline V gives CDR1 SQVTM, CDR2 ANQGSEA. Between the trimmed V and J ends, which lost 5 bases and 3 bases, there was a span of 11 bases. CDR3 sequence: CSVRRGDYNEQFF. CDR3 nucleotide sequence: TGCAGCGTTCGCAGGGGCGACTACAATGAGCAGTTCTTC.

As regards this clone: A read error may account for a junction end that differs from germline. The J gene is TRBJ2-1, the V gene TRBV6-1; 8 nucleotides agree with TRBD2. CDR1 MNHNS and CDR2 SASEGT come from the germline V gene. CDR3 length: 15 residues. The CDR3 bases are TGTGCCAGCGGTATGATCGAGCGGGAGCCCAATAAGCAGTTCTTC. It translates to CASGMIEREPNKQFF.

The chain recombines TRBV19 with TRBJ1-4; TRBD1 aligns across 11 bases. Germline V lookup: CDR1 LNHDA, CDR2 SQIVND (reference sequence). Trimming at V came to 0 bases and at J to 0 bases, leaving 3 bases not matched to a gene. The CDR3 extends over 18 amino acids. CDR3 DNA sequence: TGTGCCAGTAGTATAGACGGACAGGGGGCAGCAACTAATGAAAAACTGTTTTTT. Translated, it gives CASSIDGQGAATNEKLFF.

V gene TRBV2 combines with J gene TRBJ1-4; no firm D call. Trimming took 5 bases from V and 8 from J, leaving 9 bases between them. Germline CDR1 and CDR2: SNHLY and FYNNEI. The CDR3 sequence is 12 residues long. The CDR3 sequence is CASSPTSEKLFF. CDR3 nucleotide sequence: TGTGCCAGCAGTCCGACCTCGGAAAAACTGTTTTTT.

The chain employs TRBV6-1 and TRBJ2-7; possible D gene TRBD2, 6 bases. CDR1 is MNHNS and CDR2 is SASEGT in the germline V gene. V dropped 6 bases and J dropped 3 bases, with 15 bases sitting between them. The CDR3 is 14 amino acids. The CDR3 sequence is CASRRGTQGYEQYF. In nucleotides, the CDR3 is TGTGCCAGCAGGCGCGGGACGCAGGGCTACGAGCAGTACTTC.

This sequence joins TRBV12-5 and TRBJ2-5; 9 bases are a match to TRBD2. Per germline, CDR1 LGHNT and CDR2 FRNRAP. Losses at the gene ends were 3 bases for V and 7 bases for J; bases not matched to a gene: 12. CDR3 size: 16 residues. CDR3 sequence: CASGLSGSGSTVTQYF. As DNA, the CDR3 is TGTGCTAGTGGTTTATCAGGTAGCGGGAGTACCGTGACCCAGTACTTC.

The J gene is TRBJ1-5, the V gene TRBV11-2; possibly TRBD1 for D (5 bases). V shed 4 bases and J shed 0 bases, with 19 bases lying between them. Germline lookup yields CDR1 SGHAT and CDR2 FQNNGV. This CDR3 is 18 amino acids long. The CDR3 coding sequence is TGTGCCAGCAGCTCCACTACCGGTTTAGGGGATAGCAATCAGCCCCAGCATTTT. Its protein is CASSSTTGLGDSNQPQHF.

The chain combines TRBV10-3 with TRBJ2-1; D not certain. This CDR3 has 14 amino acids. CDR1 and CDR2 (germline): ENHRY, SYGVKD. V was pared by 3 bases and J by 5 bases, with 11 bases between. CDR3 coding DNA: TGTGCCATCAGTGATAGGGATTCGAACAATGAGCAGTTCTTC. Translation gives CAISDRDSNNEQFF.

The CDR3 region has the DNA TGTGCCACCAGCGCCCGAGGTGGCTACACCTTC. Translation: CATSARGGYTF. This rearrangement joins TRBV15 to TRBJ1-2; D gene uncertain. CDR1 and CDR2 from the germline V gene are LNHNV and YYDKDF (reference sequence). The CDR3 is 11 residues long. The V gene lost 5 bases and the J gene lost 7 bases, with 8 bases spanning the gap.

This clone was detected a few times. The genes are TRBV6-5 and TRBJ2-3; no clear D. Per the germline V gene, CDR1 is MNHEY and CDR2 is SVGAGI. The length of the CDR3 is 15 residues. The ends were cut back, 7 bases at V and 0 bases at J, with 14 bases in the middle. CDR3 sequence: CASKKAWASTDTQYF. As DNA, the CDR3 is TGTGCCAGCAAGAAGGCGTGGGCTAGCACAGATACGCAGTATTTT.

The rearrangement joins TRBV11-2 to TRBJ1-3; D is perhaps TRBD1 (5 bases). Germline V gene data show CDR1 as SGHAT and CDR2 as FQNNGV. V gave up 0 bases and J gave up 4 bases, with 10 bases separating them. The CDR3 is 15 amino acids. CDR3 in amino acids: CASSLERGDGNTIYF. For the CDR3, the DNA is TGTGCCAGCAGCTTAGAAAGAGGGGACGGAAACACCATATATTTT.